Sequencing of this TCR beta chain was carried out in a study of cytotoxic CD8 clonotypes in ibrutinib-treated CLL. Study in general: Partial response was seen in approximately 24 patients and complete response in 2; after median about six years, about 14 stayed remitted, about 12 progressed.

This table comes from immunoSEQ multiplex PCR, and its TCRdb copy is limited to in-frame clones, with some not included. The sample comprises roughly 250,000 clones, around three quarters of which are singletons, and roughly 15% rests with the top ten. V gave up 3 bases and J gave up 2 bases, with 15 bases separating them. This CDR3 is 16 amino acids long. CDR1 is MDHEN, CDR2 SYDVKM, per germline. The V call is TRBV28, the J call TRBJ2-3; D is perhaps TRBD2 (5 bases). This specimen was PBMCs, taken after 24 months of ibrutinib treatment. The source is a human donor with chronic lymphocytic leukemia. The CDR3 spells CASSLGWSRDTDTQYF. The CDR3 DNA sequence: TGTGCCAGCAGTTTGGGTTGGAGTCGGGACACAGATACGCAGTATTTT.